The 2 T cell receptor beta chains listed next were all sequenced from one sample in a study of patients with pleural tuberculosis. One entry per CDR3 protein results from TCRdb running MiXCR on the reads. The table has about 30,000 distinct CDR3 sequences, 18% seen once. The sequencing input was peripheral blood. The receptors were sampled from a human donor with pleural tuberculosis.

This clonotype was counted at least ten times. V gene TRBV18 combines with J gene TRBJ2-1; possible D gene TRBD2, 5 bases. Germline assignment: CDR1 KGHSH and CDR2 LQKENI. The CDR3 is 16 amino acids. Trimming took off 3 bases at V and 0 bases at J, with 12 bases between the two ends. The CDR3 loop reads CASSPLTGSSYNEQFF. The CDR3 coding sequence is TGTGCCAGCTCACCGTTGACGGGGAGCTCCTACAATGAGCAGTTCTTC.

At least ten counts were recorded for this clonotype. The chain employs TRBV9 and TRBJ2-5, with D unclear. The CDR3 covers 14 residues. CDR1 and CDR2 from the germline V gene are SGDLS and YYNGEE. Trimming cost V 4 bases and J 1 base, with 11 bases left between them. CDR3 sequence reads: CASSLHGFQETQYF. CDR3 nucleotide sequence: TGTGCCAGCAGCTTACACGGATTCCAAGAGACCCAGTACTTC.